This paragraph covers one TCR beta chain sequence. The antigen remains undetermined. Here immunoSEQ multiplex PCR was the method, and the copy in TCRdb shows in-frame clones only, minus some. Altogether tens of thousands of clones are present, roughly nine tenths being singletons, with the ten largest covering approximately 0.8%. The data were taken from a study of T cells in narcolepsy. Study as a whole: Patients with NT1 or NT2 and healthy control donors were enrolled. Study findings and constraints: Autoreactive clone sequences were missing from some blood memory CD4+ repertoires. Same-patient CSF and blood CD4+ T cell clonotypes included HCRT-specific and TRIB2-specific autoreactive ones.

V lost 4 bases and J lost 1; bases outside the gene matches: 10. From germline, CDR1 is SGHDT and CDR2 YYEEEE. This CDR3 is built from 16 residues. Sequencing used CD45RA- memory CD4+ T cells from PBMCs. The TCR originated in a human donor with narcolepsy. The chain uses TRBV5-6 and TRBJ2-7, with 8 positions matching TRBD1. The CDR3 reads CASSLPGQGISYEQYF. The CDR3 DNA follows: TGTGCCAGCAGCCTCCCCGGACAGGGAATTTCCTACGAGCAGTACTTC.